The 23 T cell receptor beta chains in this list originate from one sample, sequenced in a study of blood T cell repertoires in COVID-19. Measured with immunoSEQ multiplex PCR; TCRdb has only the in-frame clones, and not every one. The top ten clones hold 5.1% of a sample with around 250,000 clones, around 85% of them seen once. The sample consisted of peripheral blood. These receptors all stem from a man between 50 and 59 years old with active or convalescent COVID-19.

This clone came up a few times. V and J are TRBV5-1 and TRBJ2-2, with a weak D call TRBD1 (5 bases). V lost 4 bases and J 0 bases, leaving 7 bases between the germline ends. The germline gives CDR1 SGHRS, CDR2 YFSETQ. This CDR3 contains 14 residues. This CDR3 is CASSRQPNTGELFF. The CDR3 bases are TGCGCCAGCAGCCGACAGCCGAACACCGGGGAGCTGTTTTTT.

This chain connects TRBV3-1 (or the pseudogene TRBV3-2) to TRBJ1-2; 8 nucleotides line up with TRBD1. CDR1 and CDR2 (germline): LGHDT, YNNKEL (reference sequence). The ends lost 1 base at V and 2 bases at J; junction bases unmatched: 3. This CDR3 is 15 amino acids long. The chain's CDR3 is CASSQAWTGNYGYTF. In nucleotides, the CDR3 is TGTGCCAGCAGCCAAGCCTGGACAGGGAACTATGGCTACACCTTC.

The V gene is TRBV2, the J gene TRBJ2-1; the match to TRBD1 covers 8 bases. From germline, CDR1 is SNHLY and CDR2 FYNNEI. The CDR3 contains 15 residues. Trimming at V came to 3 bases and at J to 5 bases, leaving 6 bases not matched to a gene. CDR3 DNA: TGTGCCAGCAGTGATAGAGGACAGGGCCACAATGAGCAGTTCTTC. Translation: CASSDRGQGHNEQFF.

The chain employs TRBV7-2 and TRBJ2-7, with 11 bases aligning to TRBD1. The CDR3 extends over 18 amino acids. J lost 4 bases, V lost 1 base, and 12 bases had no gene match. Germline assignment: CDR1 SGHTA and CDR2 FQGNSA. In nucleotides, the CDR3 is TGTGCCAGCAGCTTAGTAGGGGGTGGACAGGGGGCCCGTTACGAGCAGTACTTC. Translating gives CASSLVGGGQGARYEQYF. The whole variable domain, filled in from reference TRBV7-2 and TRBJ2-7, reads GAGVSQSPSNKVTEKGKDVELRCDPISGHTALYWYRQSLGQGLEFLIYFQGNSAPDKSGLPSDRFSAERTGGSVSTLTIQRTQQEDSAVYLCASSLVGGGQGARYEQYFGPGTRLTVT.

The V gene is TRBV12-2, the J gene TRBJ2-6; the table gives TRBD1 as D, unverified against the DNA. TRBV12-2 has pseudogene status. The CDR3 contains 18 residues. The CDR3 bases are TGTGCAAGTCGCTTCGGACAGGAGCCCCCGTTTGGGGCCAACGTCCTGACTTTC. Its protein product is CASRFGQEPPFGANVLTF.

This chain uses TRBV7-2 with TRBJ2-1; D remains unclear. Germline loops: CDR1 SGHTA, CDR2 FQGNSA. Trimming took 5 bases from V and 9 from J, leaving 17 bases between them. The CDR3 runs to 14 residues. The CDR3 loop is CASSIGRSRGEQFF. In DNA, the CDR3 is TGTGCCAGCAGCATAGGACGGTCTCGCGGTGAGCAGTTCTTC.

This clone was seen once. The chain has TRBV2 and TRBJ2-1, with 11 bases identical to TRBD2. The CDR3 is 16 amino acids. J lost 7 bases, V lost 8 bases, and 13 bases had no gene match. Germline V gives CDR1 SNHLY, CDR2 FYNNEI. CDR3 sequence reads: CASGGRSGRAGNEQFF. Here the CDR3 DNA reads TGTGCCAGCGGGGGCCGTAGCGGGAGGGCCGGGAATGAGCAGTTCTTC.

V is TRBV2 and J is TRBJ2-3; 10 positions agree with TRBD2. J gave up 1 base and V 3 bases, and 10 bases lay outside the gene matches. Germline values: CDR1 SNHLY, CDR2 FYNNEI. The CDR3 is 18 residues long. DNA of the CDR3: TGTGCCAGCAGTGACACATTAACTAGCGGGAAAGGCACAGATACGCAGTATTTT. Its protein is CASSDTLTSGKGTDTQYF.

The genes are TRBV18 and TRBJ2-1; unclear D gene. The CDR3 is 15 residues long. Trimming removed 2 bases from V and 0 bases from J, with 8 bases in between. The germline gives CDR1 KGHSH, CDR2 LQKENI. CDR3 sequence reads: CASSPVYSSYNEQFF. CDR3 in DNA: TGTGCCAGCTCACCAGTTTATAGCTCCTACAATGAGCAGTTCTTC. Full variable domain (outside the CDR3, taken from reference TRBV18 and TRBJ2-1): NAGVMQNPRHLVRRRGQEARLRCSPMKGHSHVYWYRQLPEEGLKFMVYLQKENIIDESGMPKERFSAEFPKEGPSILRIQQVVRGDSAAYFCASSPVYSSYNEQFFGPGTRLTVL.

V and J are TRBV7-9 and TRBJ1-4; D uncertain. CDR1 is SEHNR, CDR2 FQNEAQ, per germline (reference sequence). V lost 6 bases, J lost 8 bases, and 16 bases lay in between. CDR3 length equals 14 residues. CDR3 DNA: TGTGCCAGCAGTCTCCTCCCGGGTGGGGAAAAACTGTTTTTT. Its translation: CASSLLPGGEKLFF.

The chain uses TRBV9 and TRBJ1-2; D call uncertain. The CDR3 extends over 14 amino acids. CDR1 SGDLS and CDR2 YYNGEE come from the germline V gene. Trimming pared 0 bases from V and 4 bases from J, leaving 10 bases between. The chain's CDR3 is CASSVDPGPYGYTF. CDR3 sequence (DNA): TGTGCCAGCAGCGTAGATCCAGGTCCCTATGGCTACACCTTC.

The CDR3 reads CASSQTDTQYF. The DNA of the CDR3 is TGTGCCAGCAGTCAGACAGATACGCAGTATTTT. The chain carries TRBV6-2 or TRBV6-3 and TRBJ2-3; D uncertain. The CDR3 is 11 residues long. The V end lost 5 bases, the J end lost 3 bases, and 3 bases lay between the germline ends. Looked up from germline, CDR1 is MNHEY and CDR2 is SVGEGT.

The rearrangement joins TRBV6-1 to TRBJ1-6; the D gene is possibly TRBD1 (6 bases). Germline loops: CDR1 MNHNS, CDR2 SASEGT. The CDR3 totals 16 residues. V dropped 4 bases and J dropped 9 bases, with 19 bases sitting between them. The chain's CDR3 is CASSGGGQLRGSPLHF. The CDR3 DNA follows: TGTGCCAGCAGTGGGGGTGGACAGTTACGGGGTTCACCCCTCCACTTT.

The V and J genes are TRBV4-2 and TRBJ1-5, with D possibly TRBD1 on 5 matching bases. The germline V gene has CDR1 LGHNA and CDR2 YNFKEQ. This CDR3 spans 16 amino acids. V shed 4 bases and J shed 2 bases, with 15 bases lying between them. CDR3 sequence: CASSPEGSTGNQPQHF. The CDR3 DNA reads as TGTGCCAGCAGCCCGGAGGGGTCCACTGGCAATCAGCCCCAGCATTTT.

The CDR3 nucleotides are TGCGCCAGCAGCTTGGCAACAGGAAGAGCGAATTCACCCCTCCACTTT. Translation: CASSLATGRANSPLHF. The chain has TRBV5-1 and TRBJ1-6, with a possible D match to TRBD1 (5 bases). The V end was cut by 0 bases, the J end by 7 bases, with 14 bases between. Germline lookup yields CDR1 SGHRS and CDR2 YFSETQ. The CDR3 has 16 residues. The full variable domain, completed using reference TRBV5-1 and TRBJ1-6, is KAGVTQTPRYLIKTRGQQVTLSCSPISGHRSVSWYQQTPGQGLQFLFEYFSETQRNKGNFPGRFSGRQFSNSRSEMNVSTLELGDSALYLCASSLATGRANSPLHFGNGTRLTVT.

This clone was observed a handful of times. The J gene is TRBJ2-2, the V gene TRBV7-9; the match to TRBD1 covers 9 bases. This CDR3 region has 15 residues. Losses at the gene ends were 3 bases for V and 3 bases for J; bases not matched to a gene: 2. Germline-derived CDR1 and CDR2 are SEHNR and FQNEAQ (reference sequence). The CDR3 here is CASSLGQGDTGELFF. The CDR3, as DNA: TGTGCCAGCAGCTTGGGACAGGGAGACACCGGGGAGCTGTTTTTT.

The genes are TRBV13 and TRBJ1-2; D gene unclear. There are 13 residues in the CDR3. The germline V gene encodes CDR1 PRHDT and CDR2 FYEKMQ (reference sequence). Trimming took off 4 bases at V and 1 base at J, with 7 bases between the two ends. This CDR3 is CASSSGNNYGYTF. CDR3 bases: TGTGCCAGCAGCTCCGGGAATAACTATGGCTACACCTTC.

V gene TRBV6-4 combines with J gene TRBJ2-1; D might be TRBD2 (6 bases). The CDR3 consists of 16 residues. Germline assignment: CDR1 MRHNA and CDR2 SNTAGT. V gave up 1 base and J gave up 10 bases, with 20 bases separating them. DNA for the CDR3: TGTGCCAGCAGTGACTTGATAGCCGGACATAGCGGAGAGCAGTTCTTC. It is translated as CASSDLIAGHSGEQFF.

The chain carries TRBV3-1 (or the pseudogene TRBV3-2) and TRBJ1-5; 9 bases line up with TRBD1. The trim removed 3 bases at V and 7 bases at J, leaving 7 bases unmatched. This CDR3 comprises 15 residues. Germline CDR1 is LGHDT and CDR2 is YNNKEL (reference sequence). The CDR3 DNA sequence: TGTGCCAGCAGCCACACAGGGGGCATTACGCAGCCCCAGCATTTT. It yields the protein CASSHTGGITQPQHF.

Written as DNA, the CDR3 is TGTGCCAGCAGCTTTTCTAACCTACTCCCTAACTATGGCTACACCTTC. This encodes CASSFSNLLPNYGYTF. The chain joins TRBV7-6 to TRBJ1-2; no reliable D call. Trimming left V 3 bases short and J 0 bases short, with 14 bases between. The CDR3 has 16 amino acids. Per germline, CDR1 SGHVS and CDR2 FNYEAQ.

This clone has only one observation. The rearrangement joins TRBV9 to TRBJ1-3, with unresolved D. The CDR3 runs 15 residues. CDR1 is SGDLS, CDR2 YYNGEE, per germline. V gave up 0 bases and J gave up 0 bases, with 7 bases separating them. Written as DNA, the CDR3 is TGTGCCAGCAGCGTAGGTGTATTCTCTGGAAACACCATATATTTT. Translated: CASSVGVFSGNTIYF.

Turning to this clone: The junction departs from the called germline gene at one end, perhaps through a read error. V and J are TRBV5-1 and TRBJ1-4; 7 bases agree with TRBD1. This CDR3 contains 17 residues. Germline CDR1 SGHRS, CDR2 YFSETQ. In DNA form, the CDR3 reads TGCGCCAGCAGCCCCGTCCCTGACAGGGTCCGAGGCGAAAACCTGTTTTTT. It yields the protein CASSPVPDRVRGENLFF.

The CDR3 nucleotides read TGTGCCAGCAGTCCGGGACAGGGGAACACTGAAGCTTTCTTT. It codes for CASSPGQGNTEAFF. The rearrangement uses TRBV25-1 and TRBJ1-1, with 9 nucleotides matching TRBD1. V gave up 5 bases and J gave up 1 base; unmatched junction bases: 2. Germline V gene lookup returns CDR1 MGHDK and CDR2 SYGVNS. This CDR3 spans 14 amino acids.